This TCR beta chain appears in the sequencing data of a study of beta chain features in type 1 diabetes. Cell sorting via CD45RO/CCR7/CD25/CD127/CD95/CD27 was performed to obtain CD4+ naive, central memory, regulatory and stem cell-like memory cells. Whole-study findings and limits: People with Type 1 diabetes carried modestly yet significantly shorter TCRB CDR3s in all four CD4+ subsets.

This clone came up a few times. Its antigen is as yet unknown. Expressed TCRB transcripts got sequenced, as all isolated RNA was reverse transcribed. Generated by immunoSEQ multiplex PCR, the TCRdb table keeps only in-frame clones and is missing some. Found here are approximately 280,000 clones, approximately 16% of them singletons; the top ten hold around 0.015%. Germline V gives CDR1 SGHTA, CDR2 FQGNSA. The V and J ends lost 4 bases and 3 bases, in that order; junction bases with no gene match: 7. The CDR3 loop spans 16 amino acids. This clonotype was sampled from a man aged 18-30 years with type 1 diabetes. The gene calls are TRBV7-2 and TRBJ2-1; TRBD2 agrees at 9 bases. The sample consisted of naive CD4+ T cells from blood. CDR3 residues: CASSSLAGVGYNEQFF. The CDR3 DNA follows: TGTGCCAGCAGCTCATTAGCGGGAGTGGGCTACAATGAGCAGTTCTTC.